The present T cell receptor (beta chain) was sequenced within a study of blood T cells in healthy people across ages (dated by TCRdb to the mid-2010s). At the level of the whole study: In model experiments, roughly one uniquely barcoded TCR beta cDNA molecule per two T cells was captured by template switching. To track age-related changes in TCR beta repertoire diversity, the study relied on deep sequencing normalized with unique cDNA molecular identifiers. Donors were grouped into four age groups: young (average 16 years), middle-aged (about 38), aged (about 59) and long-lived (approximately 81). Donors of different ages were randomly distributed across sequencing lanes to avoid experimental bias. The study analyzed two additional independent replicas of 1 million unique cDNA reads from the same blood draw for two donors, one aged 18 to 29 and one aged 80 or older. What the research found in general, with its limitations: Since profiling was done on bulk unsorted PBMCs, naive and antigen-experienced compartments could not be conclusively compared. Because donor CMV infection status was unknown, age-related changes in expanded clonotypes were potentially confounded. Estimates of total diversity based on one million sequenced T cells were regarded as lower bounds and as underestimates. Observed TCR beta diversity correlated strongly with the percentage of naive T cells measured by flow cytometry. Observed TCR beta diversity per million T cells fell roughly linearly with age, and a significant reduction was already apparent by age roughly 40. Compared with the aged group, the long-lived group had more naive CD4+ T cells, fewer expanded clones and increased TCR diversity, suggesting age selection.

This clonotype has more than one count but fewer than ten. Its antigen has not been determined. Per-base qualities were not stored, and no clone one base away is much larger. Systemically healthy Caucasian individuals from Russia, about 38 in total and aged roughly 6 to 95 years, were included as donors. Each donor gave around 9 milliliters of peripheral blood, collected into EDTA-treated Vacutainer tubes. Ficoll-Paque density-gradient centrifugation was used to isolate PBMCs, with at least 6.5 million per sample. Trizol reagent was used to extract total RNA from the PBMCs, yielding at least 5 micrograms per sample. The percentages of naive CD45RAhigh/CD27high T cells were determined by flow cytometry on a PBMC aliquot from every donor. Library creation used 5' RACE. The instrument was an Illumina HiSeq 2500. The second PCR ran for about 6 to 12 cycles and used a J-beta primer mix along with a sample-barcoded 5' primer. Each TCR beta cDNA molecule received a unique molecular identifier from a template-switch 5' adaptor carrying 12 random nucleotides. Each sample yielded at least 2.5 million CDR3-containing paired-end reads. First-strand cDNA was synthesized from all RNA with the Mint cDNA synthesis kit, primed by a TRBC-specific oligonucleotide. All cDNA was treated with uracil-DNA glycosylase and then went through a first 18-cycle PCR with the universal primers M1SS and BC2_uni_R. The study's processing was this. Normalization of each sample was performed by random selection of 1 million high-quality reads, each carrying a distinct molecular identifier. Instead of being binned into consensus sequences, reads with shared molecular identifiers were discarded. MiTCR, with a Q25 quality threshold and the strictest error-elimination algorithm, was used for CDR3 identification, clonotype clustering and error correction. Lower-bound total TCR beta diversity was estimated with a nonparametric unseen species model using Euler transformation. TCRdb ran its own pipeline on the public reads, namely fastp trimming at Q25 and MiXCR clone calling, and kept in-frame beta chains. Rows are unified per CDR3 protein, each entry keeping the most common DNA and genes. TCRdb's processing, not the authors', yielded these V and J calls. This sample gives about 1.1 million distinct CDR3 sequences in total; roughly two fifths of them show up just once. Jointly, the top ten make up around 13% of the sample.

The CDR3 contains 16 residues, cysteine and phenylalanine counted. The kept DNA is CDR3 alone, 48 bases in frame from the first base. As encoded in the germline V gene (reference sequence), CDR1 is DFQATT while CDR2 is SNEGSKA. V lost 5 bases and J lost 4 bases, and the count of bases not matched to a germline gene is 14. The source is a man between 18 and 29 years old in good health. The sequencing input was blood. The chain joins TRBV20-1 to TRBJ2-7; TRBD1 aligns with 10 central bases. The DNA is TGCAGTGCTCTCCCCTTAACCGGGACAGGGGAGTACGAGCAGTACTTC. Translated, this gives CSALPLTGTGEYEQYF.